One sample yielded the 24 T cell receptor beta chains listed below, sequenced in a study of cytomegalovirus exposure and HLA in healthy donors. Primers for the PCR totalled 60 Vbeta and 13 Jbeta. The assay was immunoSEQ multiplex PCR, and TCRdb's table has in-frame clones only and misses some. The repertoire holds roughly 180,000 clones, with more than 70% as singletons. The sample comprised PBMCs. The receptor set was obtained from a woman in her forties or fifties in good health and CMV-seropositive.

V is TRBV19 and J is TRBJ1-2; D is possibly TRBD1 (6 bases). Trimming left V 2 bases short and J 7 bases short, with 14 bases between. Germline values: CDR1 LNHDA, CDR2 SQIVND (reference sequence). The CDR3 is made up of 14 amino acids. CDR3 coding DNA: TGTGCCAGTAGTATATCAGGACAGTTTCCTGGCTACACCTTC. Translation gives CASSISGQFPGYTF.

The chain is built from TRBV28 and TRBJ2-1; no clear D gene. Germline CDR1 MDHEN, CDR2 SYDVKM. Trimming cost V 5 bases and J 10 bases, with 21 bases left between them. The CDR3 is made up of 15 amino acids. The CDR3 spells CASSHSSSAVREQFF. The DNA for the CDR3 is TGTGCCAGCAGTCACTCGAGTTCGGCGGTCCGAGAGCAGTTCTTC.

This rearrangement joins TRBV5-1 to TRBJ2-2, with TRBD1 matching over 11 bases. The CDR3 loop spans 16 amino acids. The germline V gene has CDR1 SGHRS and CDR2 YFSETQ. J was trimmed by 5 bases and V by 2 bases; bases with no gene match: 5. The CDR3 protein is CASSFSGTGGTGELFF. CDR3 coding DNA: TGCGCCAGCAGCTTTTCCGGGACAGGGGGGACCGGGGAGCTGTTTTTT. Drawing the rest from reference TRBV5-1 and TRBJ2-2, the complete variable domain is KAGVTQTPRYLIKTRGQQVTLSCSPISGHRSVSWYQQTPGQGLQFLFEYFSETQRNKGNFPGRFSGRQFSNSRSEMNVSTLELGDSALYLCASSFSGTGGTGELFFGEGSRLTVL.

Only a few counts were recorded for this clone. J is TRBJ1-3 and V is TRBV6-1; no clear D gene. This CDR3 spans 12 amino acids. Trimming left V 2 bases short and J 8 bases short, with 7 bases between. The germline CDR1 and CDR2 sequences are MNHNS and SASEGT. The CDR3 coding sequence is TGTGCCAGCAGTGAAAGTAGAGACACCATATATTTT. Its protein is CASSESRDTIYF.

This chain joins TRBV4-2 and TRBJ2-7, with D unresolved. Germline CDR1 LGHNA, CDR2 YNFKEQ. This CDR3 region has 16 residues. V was trimmed by 0 bases and J by 2 bases, leaving 14 bases between them. CDR3 residues: CASSQDGGLTAYEQYF. The CDR3 coding sequence is TGTGCCAGCAGCCAAGACGGTGGGCTAACCGCCTACGAGCAGTACTTC.

This clone was seen just once. This chain joins TRBV30 and TRBJ1-1, with unresolved D. The germline V gene has CDR1 GTSNPN and CDR2 SVGIG (reference sequence). Trimming left V 1 base short and J 0 bases short, with 9 bases between. The CDR3 runs 14 residues. The CDR3 sequence is CAWSDVAMNTEAFF. The CDR3 DNA sequence: TGTGCCTGGAGTGACGTAGCCATGAACACTGAAGCTTTCTTT.

V usage is TRBV28 and J usage is TRBJ1-2; maybe TRBD1 (6 bases). The CDR3 has 18 amino acids. Germline CDR1 reads MDHEN; CDR2 reads SYDVKM. The ends were cut back, 3 bases at V and 0 bases at J, with 20 bases in the middle. The CDR3 DNA sequence: TGTGCCAGCAGTTTGGGGCCAGGGGAAGCCTCAGCTAACTATGGCTACACCTTC. It translates to CASSLGPGEASANYGYTF.

The chain has TRBV9 and TRBJ2-3, with 7 bases identical to TRBD1. This CDR3 contains 15 residues. Germline loops: CDR1 SGDLS, CDR2 YYNGEE. V trimming: 1 base; J trimming: 5 bases; junction bases outside the gene matches: 7. The CDR3 reads CASSVTRGGGDTQYF. As DNA, the CDR3 is TGTGCCAGCAGCGTAACGCGAGGGGGCGGAGATACGCAGTATTTT.

The chain carries TRBV9 and TRBJ1-5; D is uncertain. The V gene's germline CDR1 is SGDLS and CDR2 YYNGEE. The CDR3 has 15 residues. Trimming took off 0 bases at V and 6 bases at J, with 13 bases between the two ends. The CDR3 DNA follows: TGTGCCAGCAGCGTAGGAGGGTCTGTCGGTCAGCCCCAGCATTTT. It yields the protein CASSVGGSVGQPQHF. Full variable domain (remainder filled in from reference TRBV9 and TRBJ1-5): DSGVTQTPKHLITATGQRVTLRCSPRSGDLSVYWYQQSLDQGLQFLIQYYNGEERAKGNILERFSAQQFPDLHSELNLSSLELGDSALYFCASSVGGSVGQPQHFGDGTRLSIL.

As concerns this clone: Other DNA sequences from this sample encode an identical CDR3 as well. V and J are TRBV18 and TRBJ1-1; no firm D call. Germline V lookup: CDR1 KGHSH, CDR2 LQKENI. V shed 6 bases and J shed 3 bases, with 23 bases lying between them. There are 17 residues in the CDR3. This CDR3 reads CASSPFGQDGRDTEAFF. The CDR3 nucleotides are TGTGCCAGCTCGCCATTCGGCCAGGACGGGAGGGACACTGAAGCTTTCTTT.

In DNA, the CDR3 is TGTGCCAGCTCACAGAACCGGGACAGGGAAGCGTATGGCTACACCTTC. Protein sequence: CASSQNRDREAYGYTF. The chain has TRBV18 and TRBJ1-2; 9 nucleotides match TRBD1. CDR1 is KGHSH, CDR2 LQKENI, per germline. The CDR3 has 16 amino acids. V lost 4 bases and J lost 5; bases outside the gene matches: 11.

The chain has TRBV9 and TRBJ2-1, with TRBD1 as a possible D gene (6 bases). The germline V gene encodes CDR1 SGDLS and CDR2 YYNGEE. V shed 4 bases and J shed 1 base, with 21 bases lying between them. This CDR3 has 18 amino acids. CDR3 in amino acids: CASSPRGPRPASYNEQFF. The CDR3 nucleotides read TGTGCCAGCAGCCCCAGGGGTCCCCGGCCGGCTTCCTACAATGAGCAGTTCTTC. Full variable domain (remainder filled in from reference TRBV9 and TRBJ2-1): DSGVTQTPKHLITATGQRVTLRCSPRSGDLSVYWYQQSLDQGLQFLIQYYNGEERAKGNILERFSAQQFPDLHSELNLSSLELGDSALYFCASSPRGPRPASYNEQFFGPGTRLTVL.

This sequence joins TRBV5-1 and TRBJ2-6, with a weak D call TRBD2 (6 bases). The germline V gene has CDR1 SGHRS and CDR2 YFSETQ. V was clipped by 6 bases and J by 3 bases, with 16 bases between them. CDR3 size: 16 residues. The CDR3, as DNA: TGCGCCAGCACTATGGTCGGCGGGATTGGGGCCAACGTCCTGACTTTC. It is translated as CASTMVGGIGANVLTF.

The rearrangement uses TRBV30 and TRBJ2-5; 13 bases are shared with TRBD2. Germline CDR1 reads GTSNPN; CDR2 reads SVGIG (reference sequence). The CDR3 spans 15 residues. The trim removed 5 bases at V and 2 bases at J, leaving 5 bases unmatched. The CDR3 DNA follows: TGTGCCTGGGTTGGACTAGCGGGGGAACAAGAGACCCAGTACTTC. The encoded protein is CAWVGLAGEQETQYF.

The rearrangement links TRBV9 to TRBJ1-2, with 7 bases fitting TRBD1. Trimming cost V 4 bases and J 2 bases; bases outside gene matches: 5. The CDR3 has 14 amino acids. Germline V gene data show CDR1 as SGDLS and CDR2 as YYNGEE. CDR3 sequence reads: CASSSRTGNYGYTF. Written as DNA, the CDR3 is TGTGCCAGCAGCTCTCGGACAGGAAACTATGGCTACACCTTC.

The chain has TRBV6-5 and TRBJ1-2, with 8 bases aligning to TRBD1. Trimming removed 4 bases from V and 6 bases from J; junction bases left unmatched: 1. Germline V gene sequence: CDR1 MNHEY, CDR2 SVGAGI. CDR3 length: 12 amino acids. The CDR3 DNA sequence: TGTGCCAGCAGTTCACAGGGGGATGGCTACACCTTC. This codes for CASSSQGDGYTF.

The chain links TRBV21-1 to TRBJ2-7; the table's D call, TRBD2, has no DNA check behind it. TRBV21-1 corresponds to a pseudogene. The length of the CDR3 is 18 residues. As DNA, the CDR3 is TGTGCCAGCAGCACAGAGACTAGCGGAGAAATCAGCTACTACGAGCAGTACTTC. Translating it yields CASSTETSGEISYYEQYF.

The gene calls are TRBV5-1 and TRBJ2-1, with D possibly TRBD2 on 6 matching bases. Germline CDR1 is SGHRS and CDR2 is YFSETQ. This CDR3 has 14 residues. V was shortened by 3 bases and J by 7 bases, with 14 bases between the two germline ends. CDR3: CASSYARRANEQFF. The CDR3 bases are TGCGCCAGCAGCTATGCAAGGAGGGCGAATGAGCAGTTCTTC.

This sequence joins TRBV6-1 and TRBJ1-1, with 8 bases matching TRBD1. Trimming cost V 0 bases and J 0 bases; bases outside gene matches: 15. Germline assignment: CDR1 MNHNS and CDR2 SASEGT. The length of the CDR3 is 20 residues. The CDR3 DNA reads TGTGCCAGCAGTGAAGCAGGACAGGGAATCGTTCTATCCCTGAACACTGAAGCTTTCTTT. Amino acid sequence: CASSEAGQGIVLSLNTEAFF.

The rearrangement uses TRBV21-1 and TRBJ1-5; the DNA was not used to check the table's D call, TRBD1. TRBV21-1 is a recognized pseudogene. The CDR3 loop spans 13 amino acids. CDR3: CASTPGAPQPQHF. CDR3 DNA sequence: TGTGCCAGCACCCCAGGGGCGCCTCAGCCCCAGCATTTT.

This rearrangement joins TRBV27 to TRBJ2-3; 11 bases line up with TRBD2. The CDR3 has 16 amino acids. The V gene end was trimmed by 7 bases and the J gene end by 3 bases; junction bases not matched to a gene: 9. CDR1 is MNHEY, CDR2 SMNVEV, per germline (reference sequence). The CDR3 sequence is CASTLRASGRTDTQYF. CDR3 DNA sequence: TGTGCCAGCACCTTAAGGGCTAGCGGGAGGACAGATACGCAGTATTTT.

The gene calls are TRBV4-1 and TRBJ2-4; 8 positions agree with TRBD1. With 1 base clipped from V and 5 bases from J, the junction kept 4 bases outside the gene matches. Germline V gene sequence: CDR1 MGHRA, CDR2 YSYEKL. The length of the CDR3 is 15 residues. The CDR3 nucleotides are TGCGCCAGCAGCCAAGGGGTACAGGGGGAAAACATTCAGTACTTC. It yields the protein CASSQGVQGENIQYF.

The J gene is TRBJ2-7, the V gene TRBV5-6; TRBD2 agrees at 9 bases. This CDR3 is 17 amino acids long. V shed 0 bases, J shed 0 bases, and the junction held 7 bases outside the gene matches. Germline lookup yields CDR1 SGHDT and CDR2 YYEEEE. The CDR3 DNA is TGTGCCAGCAGCTTGGGGGGGATTAGCGGGAGCTCCTACGAGCAGTACTTC. Translation gives CASSLGGISGSSYEQYF.

V usage is TRBV7-2 and J usage is TRBJ2-7; 8 bases are a match to TRBD1. In germline, CDR1 is SGHTA, CDR2 FQGNSA. The CDR3 runs to 14 residues. The V and J ends lost 5 bases and 5 bases, in that order; junction bases with no gene match: 8. The CDR3 loop reads CASSADGGQDEQYF. The CDR3 DNA follows: TGTGCCAGCAGCGCGGACGGGGGACAGGACGAGCAGTACTTC.